This T cell receptor beta chain was captured by sequencing in a study of Graves' ophthalmopathy and Graves' hyperthyroidism. Comments on this clonotype: The antigen is not known. One end of the junction varies from germline; a read error may be responsible.

This CDR3 is built from 11 residues. The germline gives CDR1 SGHKS, CDR2 YYEKEE (reference sequence). Amplifying from RNA transcripts, the study obtained TCR beta CDR3 regions. The authors performed first-round RT-PCR with HTBI primers and then a second-round multiplex PCR. TCRdb analysed the multiplex PCR reads with MiXCR anew, one entry per CDR3 protein. The repertoire consists of approximately 640,000 distinct CDR3 sequences, with just over 40% occurring once and the leading ten covering 3% to 4%. Moderate-to-severe activity, CAS at least 3, NOSPECS at least 4 and duration under 3 months characterized donors with ophthalmopathy. Clinical symptoms and serum thyroxine were used for diagnosis; TRAb, thyroid ultrasound and orbital computed tomography were also relied on. Study results and caveats: Sensitivity reached nearly 71% and specificity about 72% when the model predicted ophthalmopathy progression.

The source of this sequence is an adult man with Graves' ophthalmopathy. Sequenced material: peripheral blood. The chain joins TRBV5-5 to TRBJ2-6; D may be TRBD1 or TRBD2 (5 bases each). CDR3: CASSFRGTEAF. CDR3 bases: TGTGCCAGCAGCTTTCGGGGCACTGAAGCTTTC.